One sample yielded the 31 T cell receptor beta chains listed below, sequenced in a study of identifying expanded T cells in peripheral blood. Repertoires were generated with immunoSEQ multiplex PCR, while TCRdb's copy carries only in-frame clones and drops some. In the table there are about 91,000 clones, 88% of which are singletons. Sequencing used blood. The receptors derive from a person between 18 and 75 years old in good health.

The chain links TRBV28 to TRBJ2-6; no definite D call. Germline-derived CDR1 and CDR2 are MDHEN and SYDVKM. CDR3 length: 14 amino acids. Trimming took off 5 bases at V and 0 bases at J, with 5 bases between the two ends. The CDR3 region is CASSTDSGANVLTF. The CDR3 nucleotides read TGTGCCAGCAGTACCGACTCTGGGGCCAACGTCCTGACTTTC. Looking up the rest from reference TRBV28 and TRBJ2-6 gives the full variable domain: DVKVTQSSRYLVKRTGEKVFLECVQDMDHENMFWYRQDPGLGLRLIYFSYDVKMKEKGDIPEGYSVSREKKERFSLILESASTNQTSMYLCASSTDSGANVLTFGAGSRLTVL.

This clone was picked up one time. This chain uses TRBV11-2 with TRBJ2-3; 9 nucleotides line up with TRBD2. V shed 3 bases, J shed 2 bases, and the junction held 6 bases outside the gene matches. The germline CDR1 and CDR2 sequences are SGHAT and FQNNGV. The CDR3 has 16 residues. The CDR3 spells CASSFRASGITDTQYF. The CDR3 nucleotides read TGTGCCAGCAGCTTCCGGGCTAGCGGGATCACAGATACGCAGTATTTT.

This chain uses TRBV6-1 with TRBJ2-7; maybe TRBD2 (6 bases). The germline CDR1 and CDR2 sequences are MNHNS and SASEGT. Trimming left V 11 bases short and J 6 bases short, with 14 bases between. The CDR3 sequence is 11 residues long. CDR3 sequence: CAGGKEFEQYF. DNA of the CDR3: TGTGCCGGCGGGAAGGAGTTCGAGCAGTACTTC.

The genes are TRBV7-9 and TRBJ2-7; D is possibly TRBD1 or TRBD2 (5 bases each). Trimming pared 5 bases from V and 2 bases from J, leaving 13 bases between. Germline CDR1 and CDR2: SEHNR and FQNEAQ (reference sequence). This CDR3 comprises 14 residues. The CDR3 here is CASSHRDGPYEQYF. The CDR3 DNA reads TGTGCCAGCAGCCATCGGGACGGCCCCTACGAGCAGTACTTC.

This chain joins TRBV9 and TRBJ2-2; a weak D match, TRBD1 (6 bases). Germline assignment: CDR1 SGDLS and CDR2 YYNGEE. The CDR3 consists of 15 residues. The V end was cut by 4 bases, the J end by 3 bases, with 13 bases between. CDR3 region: CASSPWTDHTGELFF. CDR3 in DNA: TGTGCCAGCAGCCCTTGGACAGACCACACCGGGGAGCTGTTTTTT.

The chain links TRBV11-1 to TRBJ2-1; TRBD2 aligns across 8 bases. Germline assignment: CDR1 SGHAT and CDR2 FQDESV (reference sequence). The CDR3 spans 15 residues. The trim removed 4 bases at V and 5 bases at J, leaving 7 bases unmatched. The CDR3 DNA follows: TGTGCCAGCAGCTCCGGGACTAGAAAAGACAATGAGCAGTTCTTC. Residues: CASSSGTRKDNEQFF. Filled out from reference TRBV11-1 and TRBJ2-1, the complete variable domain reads EAEVAQSPRYKITEKSQAVAFWCDPISGHATLYWYRQILGQGPELLVQFQDESVVDDSQLPKDRFSAERLKGVDSTLKIQPAELGDSAMYLCASSSGTRKDNEQFFGPGTRLTVL.

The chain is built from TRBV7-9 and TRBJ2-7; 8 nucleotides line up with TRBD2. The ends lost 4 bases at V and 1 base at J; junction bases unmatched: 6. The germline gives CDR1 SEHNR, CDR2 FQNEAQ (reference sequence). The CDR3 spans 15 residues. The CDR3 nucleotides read TGTGCCAGCAGCTCAATCCCGGGAGGGTCCTACGAGCAGTACTTC. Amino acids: CASSSIPGGSYEQYF.

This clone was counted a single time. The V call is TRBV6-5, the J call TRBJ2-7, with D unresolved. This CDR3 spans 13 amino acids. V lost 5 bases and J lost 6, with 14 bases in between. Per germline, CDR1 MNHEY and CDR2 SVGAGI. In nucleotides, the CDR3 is TGTGCCAGCAGTCAGGTCTGGAGAGCCGAGCAGTACTTC. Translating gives CASSQVWRAEQYF.

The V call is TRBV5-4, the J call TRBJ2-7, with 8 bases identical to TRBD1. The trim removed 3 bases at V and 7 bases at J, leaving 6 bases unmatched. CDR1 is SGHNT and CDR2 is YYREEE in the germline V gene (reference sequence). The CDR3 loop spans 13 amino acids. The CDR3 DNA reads TGTGCCAGCAGCTCCCGACAGGGGAGAGAGCAGTACTTC. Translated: CASSSRQGREQYF.

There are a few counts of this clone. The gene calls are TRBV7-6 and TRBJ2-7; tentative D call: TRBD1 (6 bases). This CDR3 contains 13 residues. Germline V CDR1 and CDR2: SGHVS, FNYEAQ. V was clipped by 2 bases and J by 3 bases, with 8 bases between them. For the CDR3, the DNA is TGTGCCAGCAGCTTATTAGGGGGCTACGAGCAGTACTTC. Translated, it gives CASSLLGGYEQYF. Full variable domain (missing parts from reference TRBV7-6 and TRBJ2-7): GAGVSQSPRYKVTKRGQDVALRCDPISGHVSLYWYRQALGQGPEFLTYFNYEAQQDKSGLPNDRFSAERPEGSISTLTIQRTEQRDSAMYRCASSLLGGYEQYFGPGTRLTVT.

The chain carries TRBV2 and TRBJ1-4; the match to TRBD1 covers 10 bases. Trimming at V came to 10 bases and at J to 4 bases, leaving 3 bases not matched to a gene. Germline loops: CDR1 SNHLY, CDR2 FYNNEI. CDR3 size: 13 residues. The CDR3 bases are TGTGCCATAGGGACAGGGGATAATGAAAAACTGTTTTTT. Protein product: CAIGTGDNEKLFF.

This CDR3 reads CASSGERDTGELFF. The CDR3 region has the DNA TGTGCCAGTAGTGGGGAGCGGGACACCGGGGAGCTGTTTTTT. This chain links TRBV19 with TRBJ2-2; tentative D call: TRBD2 (6 bases). Trimming removed 5 bases at V and 3 bases at J, with 10 bases between. The CDR3 is 14 amino acids. Germline assignment: CDR1 LNHDA and CDR2 SQIVND (reference sequence).

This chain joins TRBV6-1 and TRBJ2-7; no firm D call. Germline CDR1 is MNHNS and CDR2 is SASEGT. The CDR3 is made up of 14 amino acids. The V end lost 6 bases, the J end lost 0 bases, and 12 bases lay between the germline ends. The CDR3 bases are TGTGCCAGCAGAGATAAGGGTTACTCCTACGAGCAGTACTTC. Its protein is CASRDKGYSYEQYF.

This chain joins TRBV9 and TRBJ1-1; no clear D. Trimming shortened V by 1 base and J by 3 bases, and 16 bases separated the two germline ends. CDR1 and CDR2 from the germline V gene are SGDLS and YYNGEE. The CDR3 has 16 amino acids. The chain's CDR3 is CASSVPGSGRDTEAFF. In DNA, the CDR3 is TGTGCCAGCAGCGTACCCGGTTCGGGCCGGGACACTGAAGCTTTCTTT.

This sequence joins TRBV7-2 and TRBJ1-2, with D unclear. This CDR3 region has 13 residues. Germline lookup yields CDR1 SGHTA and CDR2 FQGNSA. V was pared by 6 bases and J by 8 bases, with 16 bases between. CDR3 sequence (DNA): TGTGCCAGCAGTTTGGACGGGCAAGGAGGCTACACCTTC. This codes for CASSLDGQGGYTF.

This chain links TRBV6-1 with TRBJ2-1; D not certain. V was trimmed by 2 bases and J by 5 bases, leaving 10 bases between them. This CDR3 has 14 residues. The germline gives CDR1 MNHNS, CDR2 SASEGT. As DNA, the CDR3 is TGTGCCAGCAGTGAATTAGGCCAGAACAATGAGCAGTTCTTC. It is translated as CASSELGQNNEQFF.

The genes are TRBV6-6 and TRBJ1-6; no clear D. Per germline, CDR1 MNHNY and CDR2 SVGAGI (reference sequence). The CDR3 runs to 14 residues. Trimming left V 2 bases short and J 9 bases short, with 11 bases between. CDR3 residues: CASSYRTKGSPLHF. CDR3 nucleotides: TGTGCCAGCAGTTACCGGACTAAGGGTTCACCCCTCCACTTT.

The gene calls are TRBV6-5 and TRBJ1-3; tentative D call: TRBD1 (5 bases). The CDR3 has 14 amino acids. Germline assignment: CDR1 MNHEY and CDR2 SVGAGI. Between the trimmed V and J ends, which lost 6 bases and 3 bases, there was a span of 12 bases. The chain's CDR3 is CASRPRVFGNTIYF. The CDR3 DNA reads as TGTGCCAGCAGGCCCAGGGTGTTTGGAAACACCATATATTTT.

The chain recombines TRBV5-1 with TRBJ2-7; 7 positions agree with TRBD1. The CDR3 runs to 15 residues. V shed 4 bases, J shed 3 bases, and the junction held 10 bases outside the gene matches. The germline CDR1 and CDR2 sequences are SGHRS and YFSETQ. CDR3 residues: CASSGWTGQNYEQYF. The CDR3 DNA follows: TGCGCCAGCAGCGGATGGACGGGACAGAACTACGAGCAGTACTTC.

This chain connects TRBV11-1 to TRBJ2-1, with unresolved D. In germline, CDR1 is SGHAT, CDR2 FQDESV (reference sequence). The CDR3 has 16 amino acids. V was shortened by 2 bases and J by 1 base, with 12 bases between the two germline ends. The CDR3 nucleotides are TGTGCCAGCAGCTTACAGGTGGTTATGTCCTACAATGAGCAGTTCTTC. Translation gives CASSLQVVMSYNEQFF.

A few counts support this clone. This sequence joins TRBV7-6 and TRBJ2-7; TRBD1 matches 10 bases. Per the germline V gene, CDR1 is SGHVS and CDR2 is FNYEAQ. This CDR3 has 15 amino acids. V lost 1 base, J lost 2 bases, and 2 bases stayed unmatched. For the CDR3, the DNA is TGTGCCAGCAGCTTAGGGGACAGGGGCCCCTACGAGCAGTACTTC. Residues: CASSLGDRGPYEQYF. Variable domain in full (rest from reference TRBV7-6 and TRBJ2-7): GAGVSQSPRYKVTKRGQDVALRCDPISGHVSLYWYRQALGQGPEFLTYFNYEAQQDKSGLPNDRFSAERPEGSISTLTIQRTEQRDSAMYRCASSLGDRGPYEQYFGPGTRLTVT.

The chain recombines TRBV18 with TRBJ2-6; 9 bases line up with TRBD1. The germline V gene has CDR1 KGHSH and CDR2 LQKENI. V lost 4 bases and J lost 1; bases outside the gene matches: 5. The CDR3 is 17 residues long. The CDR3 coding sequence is TGTGCCAGCTCACTAGGACAGGGGAGGTCTGGGGCCAACGTCCTGACTTTC. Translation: CASSLGQGRSGANVLTF. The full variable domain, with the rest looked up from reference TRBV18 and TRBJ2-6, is NAGVMQNPRHLVRRRGQEARLRCSPMKGHSHVYWYRQLPEEGLKFMVYLQKENIIDESGMPKERFSAEFPKEGPSILRIQQVVRGDSAAYFCASSLGQGRSGANVLTFGAGSRLTVL.

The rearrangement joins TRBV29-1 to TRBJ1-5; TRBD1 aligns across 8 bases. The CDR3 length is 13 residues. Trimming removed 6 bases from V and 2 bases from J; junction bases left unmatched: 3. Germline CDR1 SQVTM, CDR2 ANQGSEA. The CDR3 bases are TGCAGCGTCACGACAGGGGGCAATCAGCCCCAGCATTTT. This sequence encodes CSVTTGGNQPQHF. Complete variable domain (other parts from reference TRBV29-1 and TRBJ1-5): SAVISQKPSRDICQRGTSLTIQCQVDSQVTMMFWYRQQPGQSLTLIATANQGSEATYESGFVIDKFPISRPNLTFSTLTVSNMSPEDSSIYLCSVTTGGNQPQHFGDGTRLSIL.

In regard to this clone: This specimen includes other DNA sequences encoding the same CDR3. The CDR3 sequence is CAINPDRSYEQYF. The CDR3 DNA is TGTGCCATCAATCCAGACAGGAGCTACGAGCAGTACTTC. The genes are TRBV10-3 and TRBJ2-7; possibly TRBD1 for D (6 bases). Trimming stripped 7 bases from V and 3 bases from J, with 13 bases between. The CDR3 covers 13 residues. The V gene's germline CDR1 is ENHRY and CDR2 SYGVKD.

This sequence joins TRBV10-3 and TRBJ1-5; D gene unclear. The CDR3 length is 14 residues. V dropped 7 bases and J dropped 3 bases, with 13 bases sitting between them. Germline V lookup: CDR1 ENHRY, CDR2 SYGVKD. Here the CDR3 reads CAINSGLDNQPQHF. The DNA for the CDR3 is TGTGCCATCAATTCTGGCTTAGACAATCAGCCCCAGCATTTT.

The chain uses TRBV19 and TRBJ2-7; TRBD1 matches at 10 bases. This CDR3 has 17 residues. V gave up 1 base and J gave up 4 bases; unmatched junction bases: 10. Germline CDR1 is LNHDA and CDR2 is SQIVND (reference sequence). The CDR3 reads CASSIALMTGGTYEQYF. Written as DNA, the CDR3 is TGTGCCAGTAGTATAGCTCTAATGACAGGGGGCACTTACGAGCAGTACTTC.

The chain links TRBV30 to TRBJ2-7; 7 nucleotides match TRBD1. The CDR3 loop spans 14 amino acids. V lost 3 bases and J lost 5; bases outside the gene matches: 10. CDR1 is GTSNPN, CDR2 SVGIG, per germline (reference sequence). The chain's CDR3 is CAWRLERQGHEQYF. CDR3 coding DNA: TGTGCCTGGAGGCTTGAGAGACAGGGCCACGAGCAGTACTTC.

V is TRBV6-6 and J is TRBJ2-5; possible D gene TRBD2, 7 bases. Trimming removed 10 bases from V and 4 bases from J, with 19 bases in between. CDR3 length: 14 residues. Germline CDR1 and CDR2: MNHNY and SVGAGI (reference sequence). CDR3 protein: CATKRGASLETQYF. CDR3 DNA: TGTGCCACCAAACGGGGGGCGAGCCTAGAGACCCAGTACTTC.

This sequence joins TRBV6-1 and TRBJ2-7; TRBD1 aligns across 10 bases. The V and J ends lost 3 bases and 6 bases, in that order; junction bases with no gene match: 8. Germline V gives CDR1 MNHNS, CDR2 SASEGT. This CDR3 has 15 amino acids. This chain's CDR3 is CASSEGQGIFSEQYF. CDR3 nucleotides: TGTGCCAGCAGTGAGGGACAGGGGATCTTTAGCGAGCAGTACTTC.

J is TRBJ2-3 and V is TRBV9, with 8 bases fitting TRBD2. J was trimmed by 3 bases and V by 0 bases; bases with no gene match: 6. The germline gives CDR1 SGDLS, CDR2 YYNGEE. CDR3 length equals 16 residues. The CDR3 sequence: CASSVVAGIGTDTQYF. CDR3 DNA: TGTGCCAGCAGCGTAGTAGCGGGGATCGGGACAGATACGCAGTATTTT.

The CDR3 loop is CASSPYNTERNEQFF. CDR3 in DNA: TGTGCCAGCAGCCCCTACAACACAGAAAGGAATGAGCAGTTCTTC. The chain is built from TRBV7-3 and TRBJ2-1; D uncertain. CDR1 and CDR2 (germline): SGHTA, FQGTGA. Trimming cost V 5 bases and J 7 bases, with 18 bases left between them. This CDR3 region has 15 residues.